A selection of T cell receptor beta chains follows, all from one sample in a study of CXCR3-negative and CXCR3-positive naive CD8 T cells. No DNA is given; TCRdb re-called the 5' RACE reads and lists each CDR3 protein once. The sample's table shows 140,000 to 150,000 distinct CDR3 sequences. Material: naive CXCR3+ CD8+ T cells from blood. All receptors derive from a human donor in good health. Some clones in this sample may be carry-over from other donors' samples. The CDR3 runs from the conserved cysteine through the conserved F or W.

V gene: TRBV29-1
J gene: TRBJ1-2
CDR3 protein: CSAGTGDGYTF

V gene: TRBV4-1
J gene: TRBJ2-7
CDR3 protein: CASSQEGNTYYEQYF

V gene: TRBV29-1
J gene: TRBJ1-1
CDR3 protein: CSAEGPTAETEAFF

V gene: TRBV29-1
J gene: TRBJ1-2
CDR3 protein: CSVEFDYGYTF

V gene: TRBV29-1
J gene: TRBJ2-5
CDR3 protein: CSVEGGGHQETQYF

V gene: TRBV12-3/TRBV12-4
J gene: TRBJ1-1
CDR3 protein: CASSPSYGETEAFF

V gene: TRBV7-9
J gene: TRBJ2-7
CDR3 protein: CASKTPGQGYEQYF

V gene: TRBV30
J gene: TRBJ2-3
CDR3 protein: CAWSGLAGGQLNTDTQYF

V gene: TRBV4-3
J gene: TRBJ2-2
CDR3 protein: CASSQDPGPTNTGELFF

V gene: TRBV12-3/TRBV12-4
J gene: TRBJ1-1
CDR3 protein: CASSFLGPENTEAFF

V gene: TRBV10-3
J gene: TRBJ2-7
CDR3 protein: CAISEERGTINF

V gene: TRBV3-1
J gene: TRBJ2-3
CDR3 protein: CASRQNALAGVADTQYF

V gene: TRBV7-2
J gene: TRBJ1-3
CDR3 protein: CASSYAPGAGNTIYF

V gene: TRBV28
J gene: TRBJ2-7
CDR3 protein: CASSFLGSYEQYF

V gene: TRBV7-9
J gene: TRBJ2-3
CDR3 protein: CASSSTSGGTTDTQYF